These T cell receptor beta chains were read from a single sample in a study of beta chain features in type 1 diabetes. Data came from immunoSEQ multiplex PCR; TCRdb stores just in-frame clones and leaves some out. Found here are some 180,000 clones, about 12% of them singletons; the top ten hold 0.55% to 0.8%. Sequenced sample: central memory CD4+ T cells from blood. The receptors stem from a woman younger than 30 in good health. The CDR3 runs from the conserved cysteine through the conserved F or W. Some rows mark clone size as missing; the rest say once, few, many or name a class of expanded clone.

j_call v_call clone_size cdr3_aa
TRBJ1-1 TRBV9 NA CASSVEPVNTEAFF
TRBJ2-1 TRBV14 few CASKSWDSGGGLRNEQFF
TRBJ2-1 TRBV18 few CASSALTSGMHNEQFF
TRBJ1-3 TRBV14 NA CASSQDFGSPGRNTIYF
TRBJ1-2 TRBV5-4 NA CASSTGAGAGYGYTF
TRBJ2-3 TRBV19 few CASSSRASGTDTQYF
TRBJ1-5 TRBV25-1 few CASSGQGRNQPQHF
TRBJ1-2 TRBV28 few CASSPQGGLWYGYTF
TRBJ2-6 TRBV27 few CASSELNSGANVLTF
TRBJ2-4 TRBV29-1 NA CSVLKGLGNIQYF
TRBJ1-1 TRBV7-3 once CASSAGQTMNTEAFF
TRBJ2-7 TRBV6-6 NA CASSTSGSAYEQYF
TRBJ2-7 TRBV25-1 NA CASGSGTSGSYEQYF
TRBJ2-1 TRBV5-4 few CASSVLIRFNEQFF
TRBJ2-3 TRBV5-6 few CASSPQKRGRGQGDTQYF
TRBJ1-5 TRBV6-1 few CASSEVRGPTQPQHF
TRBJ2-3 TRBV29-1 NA CSVASLGASTDTQYF
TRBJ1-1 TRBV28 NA CASSWDRRTEAFF
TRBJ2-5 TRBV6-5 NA CATTNREYQETQYF
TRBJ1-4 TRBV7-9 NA CASSFLGLQEKLFF
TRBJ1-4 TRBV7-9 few CASSHSRRSGNEKLFF
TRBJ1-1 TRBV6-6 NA CASSSGQGNTEAFF
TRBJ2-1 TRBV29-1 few CSVGAGGYVSYNEQFF
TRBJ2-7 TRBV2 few CASSGNRGGEQYF
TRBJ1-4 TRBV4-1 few CASSSRADRVGEKLFF
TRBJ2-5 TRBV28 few CASREKRGGIKQETQYF
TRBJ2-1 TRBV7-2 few CASSLAQGTAEQFF
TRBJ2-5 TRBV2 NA CASSLDQGWETQYF
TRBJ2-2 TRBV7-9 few CASSKRGRDRDTGELFF
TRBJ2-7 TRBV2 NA CAEGRGIYEQYF
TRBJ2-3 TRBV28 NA CASSFPPAGTDTQYF
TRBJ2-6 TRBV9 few CASSPRTGPGANVLTF
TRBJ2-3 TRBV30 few CAWSVRDTQYF
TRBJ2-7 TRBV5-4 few CASSLAGTGRYEQYF
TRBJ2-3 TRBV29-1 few CSVVGLNSIEYF
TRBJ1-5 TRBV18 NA CASSQQGNQPQHF
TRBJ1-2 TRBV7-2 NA CASSVDGRTYGYTF
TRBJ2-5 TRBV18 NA CASSRGQGTQETQYF
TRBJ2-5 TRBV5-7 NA CASSLVGTGHKETQYF
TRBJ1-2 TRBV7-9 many CASTLYGYTF
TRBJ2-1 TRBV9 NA CASSVQSGRATEQFF